The clone carrying this T cell receptor (beta chain) was recorded only once. Original processing notes: It was from reference gene primer amplification that nucleated cell counts were estimated. Here immunoSEQ multiplex PCR was the method, and the copy in TCRdb shows in-frame clones only, minus some. The DNA was the basis for D and trimming; V, J and clone size are from that table. This sample carries 200,000 to 300,000 clones, roughly four fifths of them seen once, and the ten largest clones take 12%. The source of the sample is a study of blood T cell repertoires in COVID-19. Looking at the study overall: The study drew acute and convalescent COVID-19 samples from the United States, Italy and Spain. In each case, the material was cDNA or gDNA derived from T cells, B-cell-depleted T cells, or PBMCs.

The CDR3 spans 13 residues. V was cut by 0 bases and J by 0 bases, with 2 bases left in between. Germline V gene lookup returns CDR1 MNHEY and CDR2 SMNVEV (reference sequence). The sequence was collected from an older woman with active or convalescent COVID-19. The sequenced sample consisted of peripheral blood. The chain is built from TRBV27 and TRBJ1-1; D remains unclear. The CDR3 DNA is TGTGCCAGCAGTTTATCCATGAACACTGAAGCTTTCTTT. It specifies CASSLSMNTEAFF.